The 24 T cell receptor beta chains below come from one sample, sequenced in a study of cytomegalovirus exposure and HLA in healthy donors. Use of 60 Vbeta and 13 Jbeta primers characterized the PCR. Using immunoSEQ multiplex PCR, the repertoire was profiled, and TCRdb retains in-frame clones only, with some absent. The profile shows over 100,000 clones, approximately 71% of them singletons. The sample was PBMCs. Receptors originate from a woman in her sixties or seventies in good health and CMV-seropositive.

The chain has TRBV10-2 and TRBJ1-2, with 8 nucleotides matching TRBD1. J lost 3 bases, V lost 6 bases, and 3 bases had no gene match. CDR1 is WSHSY and CDR2 is SAAADI in the germline V gene. This CDR3 has 13 residues. The CDR3 DNA follows: TGCGCCAGCAGAGAGACAGGGGACTATGGCTACACCTTC. Amino acid sequence: CASRETGDYGYTF.

The chain employs TRBV7-8 and TRBJ2-5; 9 bases are shared with TRBD2. The CDR3 has 15 residues. Germline-derived CDR1 and CDR2 are SGHVS and FQNEAQ. V lost 5 bases to trimming and J lost 0 bases; unmatched junction nucleotides: 4. The CDR3: CASSPQRGDQETQYF. DNA for the CDR3: TGTGCCAGCAGCCCGCAGCGGGGGGACCAAGAGACCCAGTACTTC.

The chain links TRBV18 to TRBJ1-2, with D unclear. The CDR3 has 13 residues. CDR1 KGHSH and CDR2 LQKENI come from the germline V gene. The V end lost 3 bases, the J end lost 6 bases, and 11 bases lay between the germline ends. In DNA, the CDR3 is TGTGCCAGCTCACCCCTCGACGGAGATGGCTACACCTTC. Amino acids: CASSPLDGDGYTF.

CDR3 sequence reads: CASSPDRSGYGYTF. The CDR3 nucleotides read TGTGCCAGCAGCCCGGACAGGTCGGGCTATGGCTACACCTTC. V is TRBV11-2 and J is TRBJ1-2, with 7 bases lining up with TRBD1. Germline-derived CDR1 and CDR2 are SGHAT and FQNNGV. The CDR3 totals 14 residues. Trimming took 5 bases from V and 4 from J; bases not matched to a gene: 7.

This clone was seen more than once but under ten times. The chain combines TRBV6-5 with TRBJ1-2; 10 bases line up with TRBD1. V lost 6 bases to trimming and J lost 6 bases; unmatched junction nucleotides: 10. This CDR3 comprises 15 residues. From germline, CDR1 is MNHEY and CDR2 SVGAGI. CDR3 DNA sequence: TGTGCCAGCAGCTACGGGACAGGGGATGGCAATGGCTACACCTTC. As protein: CASSYGTGDGNGYTF.

The V call is TRBV5-1, the J call TRBJ1-1; 7 bases are a match to TRBD1. The CDR3 consists of 15 residues. Germline V CDR1 and CDR2: SGHRS, YFSETQ. J gave up 1 base and V 4 bases, and 7 bases lay outside the gene matches. The CDR3 sequence is CASSVNTGANTEAFF. The CDR3 DNA reads TGCGCCAGCAGCGTCAATACAGGGGCGAACACTGAAGCTTTCTTT. The variable domain in full, completed from reference TRBV5-1 and TRBJ1-1, reads KAGVTQTPRYLIKTRGQQVTLSCSPISGHRSVSWYQQTPGQGLQFLFEYFSETQRNKGNFPGRFSGRQFSNSRSEMNVSTLELGDSALYLCASSVNTGANTEAFFGQGTRLTVV.

J is TRBJ2-2 and V is TRBV5-1, with 11 bases lining up with TRBD1. The CDR3 runs to 15 residues. CDR1 and CDR2 from the germline V gene are SGHRS and YFSETQ. Trimming removed 5 bases from V and 6 bases from J; junction bases left unmatched: 6. The DNA of the CDR3 is TGCGCCAGCAGACGCCCGGGACAGGGGGCCGGGGAGCTGTTTTTT. Amino acids: CASRRPGQGAGELFF.

This clone has just a few counts. This sequence joins TRBV7-2 and TRBJ1-6; 10 positions match TRBD1. CDR3 length: 16 amino acids. CDR1 is SGHTA and CDR2 is FQGNSA in the germline V gene. V trimming: 5 bases; J trimming: 14 bases; junction bases outside the gene matches: 15. The CDR3, as DNA: TGTGCCAGCAGCGACCGACGGACAGGGGGTTTGATGGCCCTCCACTTT. Protein product: CASSDRRTGGLMALHF.

This clone was observed a few times. The V call is TRBV6-5, the J call TRBJ1-2, with D perhaps matching TRBD1 (6 bases). The germline V and J ends were trimmed by 4 bases and 8 bases, with 11 bases remaining between them. CDR3 length equals 12 residues. The germline CDR1 and CDR2 sequences are MNHEY and SVGAGI. The CDR3 protein is CASSSTGSGYTF. CDR3 nucleotides: TGTGCCAGCAGTTCCACAGGGTCCGGCTACACCTTC.

The rearrangement joins TRBV7-8 to TRBJ1-6; 7 nucleotides line up with TRBD1. This CDR3 contains 15 residues. V dropped 5 bases and J dropped 7; count of bases not matched to a gene: 8. CDR1 is SGHVS and CDR2 is FQNEAQ in the germline V gene. CDR3 nucleotide sequence: TGTGCCAGCAGCCCACAGGGGCAGGGGAATTCACCCCTCCACTTT. Translated, it gives CASSPQGQGNSPLHF.

The gene calls are TRBV19 and TRBJ2-7; D remains unclear. The germline V and J ends were trimmed by 7 bases and 0 bases, with 16 bases remaining between them. Germline V gives CDR1 LNHDA, CDR2 SQIVND (reference sequence). The CDR3 runs to 15 residues. The CDR3 bases are TGTGCCAGTAAAAAGAGGTCGACGGACTCCTACGAGCAGTACTTC. Encoded protein: CASKKRSTDSYEQYF.

J is TRBJ1-2 and V is TRBV2, with D possibly matching TRBD1 (5 bases). Germline V gene data show CDR1 as SNHLY and CDR2 as FYNNEI. This CDR3 contains 14 residues. The V and J ends lost 2 bases and 1 base respectively, with 8 bases between them. CDR3: CASSERQLNYGYTF. The CDR3 coding sequence is TGTGCCAGCAGTGAAAGACAGCTTAACTATGGCTACACCTTC. Full variable domain (outside the CDR3, taken from reference TRBV2 and TRBJ1-2): EPEVTQTPSHQVTQMGQEVILRCVPISNHLYFYWYRQILGQKVEFLVSFYNNEISEKSEIFDDQFSVERPDGSNFTLKIRSTKLEDSAMYFCASSERQLNYGYTFGSGTRLTVV.

This chain uses TRBV19 with TRBJ2-7, with 9 bases aligning to TRBD2. The CDR3 extends over 14 amino acids. Trimming removed 7 bases from V and 2 bases from J; junction bases left unmatched: 6. Germline CDR1 and CDR2: LNHDA and SQIVND (reference sequence). CDR3 sequence reads: CASKESGGTYEQYF. The CDR3 nucleotides are TGTGCCAGTAAGGAGAGCGGGGGGACCTACGAGCAGTACTTC.

The J gene is TRBJ1-4, the V gene TRBV6-5, with 10 bases lining up with TRBD1. Germline loops: CDR1 MNHEY, CDR2 SVGAGI. The CDR3 has 14 amino acids. The V gene end was trimmed by 5 bases and the J gene end by 6 bases; junction bases not matched to a gene: 3. The CDR3 here is CASSQGQGYEKLFF. The CDR3 nucleotides are TGTGCCAGCAGTCAGGGACAGGGGTATGAAAAACTGTTTTTT.

This clone appeared a few times. The chain recombines TRBV5-4 with TRBJ1-2; 9 nucleotides align to TRBD1. V dropped 3 bases and J dropped 4; count of bases not matched to a gene: 7. Per germline, CDR1 SGHNT and CDR2 YYREEE (reference sequence). The CDR3 totals 15 residues. CDR3 protein: CASSYFGQGSYGYTF. The DNA of the CDR3 is TGTGCCAGCAGCTACTTCGGACAGGGGAGCTATGGCTACACCTTC.

This chain joins TRBV13 and TRBJ2-3; D gene unclear. Germline assignment: CDR1 PRHDT and CDR2 FYEKMQ (reference sequence). The CDR3 totals 12 residues. Trimming took off 5 bases at V and 0 bases at J, with 3 bases between the two ends. The CDR3 protein is CASSESTDTQYF. The CDR3 DNA reads as TGTGCCAGCAGCGAGAGCACAGATACGCAGTATTTT.

This clone was counted a few times. The chain employs TRBV6-1 and TRBJ2-6; D uncertain. The germline CDR1 and CDR2 sequences are MNHNS and SASEGT. The ends were cut back, 6 bases at V and 6 bases at J, with 9 bases in the middle. This CDR3 contains 13 residues. The CDR3 is CASRILVANVLTF. The CDR3 coding sequence is TGTGCCAGCAGGATTTTAGTGGCCAACGTCCTGACTTTC.

In its sample, this clone was seen once. The V and J genes are TRBV2 and TRBJ2-5, with TRBD2 matching 10 bases. The J segment lost 5 bases and the V segment lost 2 bases, leaving 14 bases of the junction unmatched. The CDR3 sequence is 18 residues long. In germline, CDR1 is SNHLY, CDR2 FYNNEI. The CDR3 loop reads CASSERLAGARKEETQYF. CDR3 nucleotides: TGTGCCAGCAGTGAACGGCTAGCGGGAGCCCGAAAGGAGGAGACCCAGTACTTC.

On this clone: The junction differs from germline at one of its ends, possibly a read error. The CDR3 sequence: CASSQEAGGGTDTQYF. The CDR3 nucleotides read TGTGCCAGCAGCCAAGAAGCGGGGGGCGGGACAGATACACAGTATTTT. V is TRBV4-2 and J is TRBJ2-3; 9 bases line up with TRBD2. CDR3 length equals 16 residues. CDR1 and CDR2 (germline): LGHNA, YNFKEQ.

The chain recombines TRBV30 with TRBJ2-7; possible D gene TRBD1, 5 bases. V shed 4 bases and J shed 0 bases, with 10 bases lying between them. Per the germline V gene, CDR1 is GTSNPN and CDR2 is SVGIG (reference sequence). The CDR3 has 13 residues. CDR3 DNA sequence: TGTGCCTGGAACCTGGACAACTCCTACGAGCAGTACTTC. Protein product: CAWNLDNSYEQYF.

This chain connects TRBV7-2 to TRBJ1-1, with D possibly being TRBD1 (6 bases). CDR3 length equals 14 residues. Deletions cut 5 bases from V and 1 base from J, with 11 bases between. Germline loops: CDR1 SGHTA, CDR2 FQGNSA. The CDR3 sequence is CASSQGQANTEAFF. The CDR3 DNA follows: TGTGCCAGCAGCCAGGGACAAGCGAACACTGAAGCTTTCTTT.

V is TRBV7-2 and J is TRBJ1-2; D is ambiguous. Germline CDR1 is SGHTA and CDR2 is FQGNSA. This CDR3 region has 15 residues. V gave up 5 bases and J gave up 7 bases, with 20 bases separating them. This CDR3 is CASSTQRQAGGGYTF. In DNA form, the CDR3 reads TGTGCCAGCAGCACCCAACGGCAGGCTGGTGGTGGCTACACCTTC.

The CDR3 spells CASSTSGGASGELFF. CDR3 DNA sequence: TGTGCCAGTAGTACTAGCGGGGGGGCCTCCGGGGAGCTGTTTTTT. The chain joins TRBV19 to TRBJ2-2, with TRBD2 identical over 12 bases. The CDR3 is made up of 15 amino acids. Germline values: CDR1 LNHDA, CDR2 SQIVND (reference sequence). J gave up 6 bases and V 4 bases, and 3 bases lay outside the gene matches.

The J gene is TRBJ1-2, the V gene TRBV7-2; 8 nucleotides line up with TRBD1. Germline-derived CDR1 and CDR2 are SGHTA and FQGNSA. The V and J ends lost 6 bases and 6 bases, in that order; junction bases with no gene match: 6. The CDR3 is made up of 13 amino acids. The CDR3, as DNA: TGTGCCAGCAGTTGGAACAGGGGGGATGGCTACACCTTC. Protein sequence: CASSWNRGDGYTF. The entire variable domain, with the rest obtained from reference TRBV7-2 and TRBJ1-2, is as follows: GAGVSQSPSNKVTEKGKDVELRCDPISGHTALYWYRQSLGQGLEFLIYFQGNSAPDKSGLPSDRFSAERTGGSVSTLTIQRTQQEDSAVYLCASSWNRGDGYTFGSGTRLTVV.